Detailed here is one T cell receptor (beta chain). No antigen is known for it. Sorted subsets were amplified in replicate PCRs using 200 ng DNA, 25,000 to 30,000 T cell genomes. Profiling relied on immunoSEQ multiplex PCR, and the TCRdb table lists in-frame clones only, not all of them. Of over 850,000 clones in the sample, about 84% were seen once. The sample is drawn from a study of shared clonotypes between healthy human individuals. As for the study in general: CD4 naive and memory got three plates each, CD8 naive two, CD8 memory one.

Whole-study findings and limits: Clonotypes shared by all four sorted-subset donors had higher generation probabilities than non-shared clonotypes. Approximately 5.4% of naive CD4 clonotypes were common to a handful of donors.

Sequenced sample: memory CD4+ T cells from PBMCs. Subset described: CD45RA-negative fraction. The clonotype was recovered from a man between 18 and 29 years old in good health. Some clones in this sample may be carry-over from other donors' samples.

The CDR3 spells CASTNVDNFGTGELFF. CDR3 in DNA: TGTGCCAGCACCAACGTGGACAATTTCGGCACCGGGGAGCTGTTTTTT. The chain uses TRBV28 and TRBJ2-2, with a possible D match to TRBD1 (5 bases). Germline V gene sequence: CDR1 MDHEN, CDR2 SYDVKM. Trimming took off 7 bases at V and 4 bases at J, with 19 bases between the two ends. The length of the CDR3 is 16 residues.